The 31 T cell receptor beta chains reported below all come from one sample, sequenced in a study of shared clonotypes between healthy human individuals. Naive CD8 cells lacked CD45RO, underwent positive selection for CCR7 and left out terminally differentiated effector memory CD45RA+ cells. TCRdb keeps only in-frame clones here, not all; method: immunoSEQ multiplex PCR. Among hundreds of thousands of clones, approximately 96% were seen once, and the ten largest hold around 0.1%. Sample: naive CD8+ T cells sorted from blood. Receptors originate from a woman aged 25 to 39 in good health.

The chain joins TRBV28 to TRBJ1-5, with 7 bases fitting TRBD1. Looked up from germline, CDR1 is MDHEN and CDR2 is SYDVKM. V shed 5 bases, J shed 5 bases, and the junction held 6 bases outside the gene matches. The CDR3 consists of 14 residues. The CDR3, as DNA: TGTGCCAGCAGTGCGGACAGGAACCATCAGCCCCAGCATTTT. Translation: CASSADRNHQPQHF.

Here the CDR3 reads CASTLRVESYEQYF. The CDR3 bases are TGTGCCAGCACCCTAAGAGTGGAATCCTACGAGCAGTACTTC. The chain couples TRBV2 to TRBJ2-7, with unresolved D. Trimming pared 7 bases from V and 1 base from J, leaving 14 bases between. From germline, CDR1 is SNHLY and CDR2 FYNNEI. CDR3 length: 14 residues.

The chain couples TRBV5-1 to TRBJ2-1, with TRBD1 matching over 7 bases. The V and J ends lost 0 bases and 4 bases, in that order; junction bases with no gene match: 7. Germline CDR1 reads SGHRS; CDR2 reads YFSETQ. The CDR3 contains 16 residues. CDR3 in DNA: TGCGCCAGCAGCTTGGATTGGGACAGCTTTTACAATGAGCAGTTCTTC. Its protein is CASSLDWDSFYNEQFF. Full variable domain (rest looked up from reference TRBV5-1 and TRBJ2-1): KAGVTQTPRYLIKTRGQQVTLSCSPISGHRSVSWYQQTPGQGLQFLFEYFSETQRNKGNFPGRFSGRQFSNSRSEMNVSTLELGDSALYLCASSLDWDSFYNEQFFGPGTRLTVL.

The V and J genes are TRBV4-1 and TRBJ2-2; D unresolved. There are 15 residues in the CDR3. V was clipped by 0 bases and J by 8 bases, with 13 bases between them. Germline CDR1 reads MGHRA; CDR2 reads YSYEKL. The CDR3 sequence is CASSQDETYRGELFF. The CDR3 DNA follows: TGCGCCAGCAGCCAAGACGAGACCTATCGGGGGGAGCTGTTTTTT.

This chain connects TRBV15 to TRBJ2-7; D is possibly TRBD1 (6 bases). CDR1 is LNHNV, CDR2 YYDKDF, per germline (reference sequence). The V end lost 0 bases, the J end lost 2 bases, and 11 bases lay between the germline ends. The CDR3 sequence is 15 residues long. The CDR3 region has the DNA TGTGCCACCAGCAGAGACAGGGGAATCGCCTACGAGCAGTACTTC. Amino acid sequence: CATSRDRGIAYEQYF. Drawing the rest from reference TRBV15 and TRBJ2-7, the complete variable domain is DAMVIQNPRYQVTQFGKPVTLSCSQTLNHNVMYWYQQKSSQAPKLLFHYYDKDFNNEADTPDNFQSRRPNTSFCFLDIRSPGLGDTAMYLCATSRDRGIAYEQYFGPGTRLTVT.

J is TRBJ2-7 and V is TRBV5-8; TRBD1 is a possible D gene (5 bases). CDR1 and CDR2 (germline): SGHTS, YDEGEE. CDR3 size: 13 residues. The V gene lost 1 base and the J gene lost 0 bases, with 5 bases spanning the gap. Here the CDR3 reads CASSLQGSYEQYF. The CDR3 DNA reads TGTGCCAGCAGCTTGCAGGGCTCCTACGAGCAGTACTTC.

The chain has TRBV5-4 and TRBJ1-1, with D hard to call. Trimming left V 4 bases short and J 0 bases short, with 7 bases between. From germline, CDR1 is SGHNT and CDR2 YYREEE (reference sequence). This CDR3 comprises 13 residues. The CDR3 region has the DNA TGTGCCAGCAGCCCACGACTGAACACTGAAGCTTTCTTT. It encodes CASSPRLNTEAFF.

The chain has TRBV5-4 and TRBJ1-1; weak D call: TRBD1 (6 bases). V lost 4 bases to trimming and J lost 4 bases, with 14 bases between them. The CDR3 spans 14 residues. Germline CDR1 reads SGHNT; CDR2 reads YYREEE (reference sequence). Here the CDR3 DNA reads TGTGCCAGCAGCGGGGGGGCATACGGCACTGAAGCTTTCTTT. Its translation is CASSGGAYGTEAFF.

The V gene is TRBV6-5, the J gene TRBJ1-1; 10 bases are a match to TRBD1. This CDR3 is 14 amino acids long. The germline gives CDR1 MNHEY, CDR2 SVGAGI. Germline trimming cut 2 bases from V and 4 bases from J; bases unmatched to any gene: 1. The CDR3 coding sequence is TGTGCCAGCAGTTACCGGGACAGGGGCACTGAAGCTTTCTTT. Translation: CASSYRDRGTEAFF.

The chain employs TRBV27 and TRBJ2-1; possible D gene TRBD2, 5 bases. Germline assignment: CDR1 MNHEY and CDR2 SMNVEV (reference sequence). The CDR3 contains 14 residues. V gave up 3 bases and J gave up 5 bases, with 11 bases separating them. The CDR3: CASSFEGGHNEQFF. The CDR3 region has the DNA TGTGCCAGCAGTTTTGAGGGCGGACACAATGAGCAGTTCTTC.

V usage is TRBV6-1 and J usage is TRBJ2-3; D not resolved. Between the trimmed V and J ends, which lost 2 bases and 2 bases, there was a span of 11 bases. CDR3 length: 15 residues. Per the germline V gene, CDR1 is MNHNS and CDR2 is SASEGT. This chain's CDR3 is CASSEFGWPTDTQYF. DNA for the CDR3: TGTGCCAGCAGTGAATTTGGCTGGCCCACAGATACGCAGTATTTT.

This clone was detected only once. This chain connects TRBV7-9 to TRBJ1-3, with 7 bases identical to TRBD1. Per the germline V gene, CDR1 is SEHNR and CDR2 is FQNEAQ (reference sequence). The CDR3 contains 15 residues. The V segment lost 2 bases and the J segment 2 bases; nucleotides outside the gene matches: 3. The DNA of the CDR3 is TGTGCCAGCAGCTTAACCGACAGGGCTGGAAACACCATATATTTT. This translates into CASSLTDRAGNTIYF.

V and J are TRBV29-1 and TRBJ2-1; D remains unclear. Germline V gives CDR1 SQVTM, CDR2 ANQGSEA. The CDR3 is 12 residues long. Trimming removed 2 bases at V and 7 bases at J, with 9 bases between. As DNA, the CDR3 is TGCAGCGTTGAATGGCAGCAGAATGAGCAGTTCTTC. Translation gives CSVEWQQNEQFF.

V usage is TRBV27 and J usage is TRBJ2-5; 7 bases map to TRBD1. Matching the DNA end better, TRBJ2-7 makes the J call doubtful. CDR3 length: 13 amino acids. From germline, CDR1 is MNHEY and CDR2 SMNVEV (reference sequence). DNA of the CDR3: TGTGCCAGCAGTCACCAAACAGGGGACGAGCAGTACTTC. Its translation: CASSHQTGDEQYF.

V is TRBV7-8 and J is TRBJ2-1; 9 bases are a match to TRBD2. J was trimmed by 4 bases and V by 1 base; bases with no gene match: 8. Germline V CDR1 and CDR2: SGHVS, FQNEAQ. The CDR3 is made up of 17 amino acids. The CDR3, as DNA: TGTGCCAGCAGCTTAGGGGGTGCGGGAGGGTCGTACAATGAGCAGTTCTTC. This gives the protein CASSLGGAGGSYNEQFF.

The V call is TRBV9, the J call TRBJ2-7; 7 bases agree with TRBD1. Trimming at V came to 0 bases and at J to 6 bases, leaving 12 bases not matched to a gene. Germline V gene data show CDR1 as SGDLS and CDR2 as YYNGEE. This CDR3 is 16 amino acids long. The CDR3 sequence is CASSVETSGDSPEQYF. The CDR3 DNA reads as TGTGCCAGCAGCGTAGAAACCTCCGGGGACAGCCCCGAGCAGTACTTC.

A note on this clone: Different DNA sequences within this sample yield the same CDR3. For the CDR3, the DNA is TGTGCCAGCAGTCCTGGGGGCTACGAGCAGTACTTC. Translating gives CASSPGGYEQYF. The chain is built from TRBV27 and TRBJ2-7, with D perhaps assigned TRBD1 or TRBD2 (5 bases each). Trimming removed 5 bases from V and 3 bases from J, with 8 bases in between. Germline lookup yields CDR1 MNHEY and CDR2 SMNVEV (reference sequence). The CDR3 is 12 amino acids.

The chain combines TRBV28 with TRBJ2-5; the match to TRBD1 covers 8 bases. The germline CDR1 and CDR2 sequences are MDHEN and SYDVKM. J was trimmed by 11 bases and V by 3 bases; bases with no gene match: 17. The CDR3 totals 16 residues. Here the CDR3 DNA reads TGTGCCAGCAGTTTGCCCACCCGGACAGGGTGGATGGGGCAGTACTTC. Translated: CASSLPTRTGWMGQYF.

J is TRBJ2-7 and V is TRBV27; 7 positions match TRBD2. Germline CDR1 MNHEY, CDR2 SMNVEV (reference sequence). There are 14 residues in the CDR3. The trim removed 6 bases at V and 6 bases at J, leaving 11 bases unmatched. The CDR3 nucleotides are TGTGCCAGCAGGGGCGGGACTAAGCGATCCGAGCAGTACTTC. Translating it yields CASRGGTKRSEQYF.

This clone came up once. CDR3 nucleotide sequence: TGTGCCAGCAGCTTAGGGACAGGGCATCAGCCCCAGCATTTT. It yields the protein CASSLGTGHQPQHF. This rearrangement joins TRBV11-2 to TRBJ1-5; 8 bases map to TRBD1. J was trimmed by 5 bases and V by 1 base; bases with no gene match: 1. The germline V gene encodes CDR1 SGHAT and CDR2 FQNNGV. This CDR3 spans 14 amino acids.

This clone was seen a few times. The CDR3 reads CASSHGQSNQPQHF. Written as DNA, the CDR3 is TGTGCCAGCAGCCACGGACAGTCCAATCAGCCCCAGCATTTT. The chain links TRBV6-5 to TRBJ1-5, with a tentative D call TRBD1 (6 bases). Looked up from germline, CDR1 is MNHEY and CDR2 is SVGAGI. Deletions cut 6 bases from V and 3 bases from J, with 12 bases between. This CDR3 spans 14 amino acids.

To note about this clone: The sample has other DNA sequences that encode this CDR3 too. The chain is built from TRBV28 and TRBJ2-3; D is undetermined. The CDR3 length is 14 residues. Trimming removed 3 bases from V and 0 bases from J, with 7 bases in between. The germline CDR1 and CDR2 sequences are MDHEN and SYDVKM. The CDR3 is CASSFTRSTDTQYF. DNA for the CDR3: TGTGCCAGCAGTTTCACGAGGAGCACAGATACGCAGTATTTT.

This chain connects TRBV11-2 to TRBJ2-2; maybe TRBD1 (5 bases). Germline V gene lookup returns CDR1 SGHAT and CDR2 FQNNGV. The CDR3 spans 15 residues. The V end lost 3 bases, the J end lost 6 bases, and 14 bases lay between the germline ends. The CDR3 spells CASSFSRVGAGELFF. The CDR3 DNA is TGTGCCAGCAGCTTCAGCAGGGTGGGCGCCGGGGAGCTGTTTTTT.

The chain carries TRBV7-6 and TRBJ1-1; D is uncertain. CDR3 size: 12 residues. Germline CDR1 reads SGHVS; CDR2 reads FNYEAQ. V shed 5 bases and J shed 4 bases, with 8 bases lying between them. The CDR3 coding sequence is TGTGCCAGCAGCCCTGGTAGCACTGAAGCTTTCTTT. It yields the protein CASSPGSTEAFF. The variable domain in full, completed from reference TRBV7-6 and TRBJ1-1, reads GAGVSQSPRYKVTKRGQDVALRCDPISGHVSLYWYRQALGQGPEFLTYFNYEAQQDKSGLPNDRFSAERPEGSISTLTIQRTEQRDSAMYRCASSPGSTEAFFGQGTRLTVV.

The V gene is TRBV5-1, the J gene TRBJ2-1; maybe TRBD2 (5 bases). The CDR3 has 19 amino acids. V lost 5 bases and J 8 bases, leaving 32 bases between the germline ends. Germline V gene data show CDR1 as SGHRS and CDR2 as YFSETQ. In nucleotides, the CDR3 is TGCGCCAGCAGTAGTCGAGGGCCCCAAAGTCGCTTTCCTATGGATGAGCAGTTCTTC. Translating it yields CASSSRGPQSRFPMDEQFF.

The V and J genes are TRBV19 and TRBJ2-7; maybe TRBD2 (5 bases). CDR3 length: 13 amino acids. CDR1 LNHDA and CDR2 SQIVND come from the germline V gene (reference sequence). V lost 5 bases, J lost 3 bases, and 11 bases lay in between. CDR3 amino acids: CASSPGSVYEQYF. The CDR3 bases are TGTGCCAGTAGTCCGGGATCGGTCTACGAGCAGTACTTC.

The J gene is TRBJ2-2, the V gene TRBV4-1, with D maybe TRBD1 (6 bases). This CDR3 contains 17 residues. V was cut by 1 base and J by 4 bases, with 16 bases left in between. Germline CDR1 is MGHRA and CDR2 is YSYEKL. The CDR3 loop reads CASSQAALLGGTGELFF. The CDR3 DNA follows: TGCGCCAGCAGCCAAGCGGCCCTACTAGGGGGCACCGGGGAGCTGTTTTTT.

In regard to this clone: The sample carries other DNA sequences with the same CDR3. V usage is TRBV27 and J usage is TRBJ1-5; 12 bases agree with TRBD1. The CDR3 spans 15 residues. V shed 5 bases and J 5 bases; nucleotides not matched to a gene: 4. Germline CDR1 MNHEY, CDR2 SMNVEV (reference sequence). The CDR3 DNA sequence: TGTGCCAGCAGTCCCGGGACAGGGGGCTATCAGCCCCAGCATTTT. It codes for CASSPGTGGYQPQHF.

V and J are TRBV28 and TRBJ1-6, with no clear D. The germline V gene encodes CDR1 MDHEN and CDR2 SYDVKM. The CDR3 runs to 13 residues. Trimming took 8 bases from V and 8 from J, leaving 13 bases between them. The CDR3: CASQGYRYSPLHF. CDR3 in DNA: TGTGCCAGCCAAGGCTACAGATATTCACCCCTCCACTTT.

V gene TRBV10-2 combines with J gene TRBJ1-5; TRBD1 matches 10 bases. The germline CDR1 and CDR2 sequences are WSHSY and SAAADI. This CDR3 has 13 residues. With V trimmed by 6 bases and J by 5 bases, 1 base remained unmatched. CDR3 sequence reads: CASSGTGDQPQHF. CDR3 sequence (DNA): TGCGCCAGCAGCGGGACAGGGGATCAGCCCCAGCATTTT.

CDR3 residues: CASIKDSSENTEAFF. The CDR3 DNA is TGTGCCAGCATCAAAGACTCGTCGGAAAACACTGAAGCTTTCTTT. V is TRBV6-6 and J is TRBJ1-1; D is unclear. Trimming took off 7 bases at V and 2 bases at J, with 17 bases between the two ends. CDR3 length equals 15 residues. Germline CDR1 MNHNY, CDR2 SVGAGI (reference sequence).